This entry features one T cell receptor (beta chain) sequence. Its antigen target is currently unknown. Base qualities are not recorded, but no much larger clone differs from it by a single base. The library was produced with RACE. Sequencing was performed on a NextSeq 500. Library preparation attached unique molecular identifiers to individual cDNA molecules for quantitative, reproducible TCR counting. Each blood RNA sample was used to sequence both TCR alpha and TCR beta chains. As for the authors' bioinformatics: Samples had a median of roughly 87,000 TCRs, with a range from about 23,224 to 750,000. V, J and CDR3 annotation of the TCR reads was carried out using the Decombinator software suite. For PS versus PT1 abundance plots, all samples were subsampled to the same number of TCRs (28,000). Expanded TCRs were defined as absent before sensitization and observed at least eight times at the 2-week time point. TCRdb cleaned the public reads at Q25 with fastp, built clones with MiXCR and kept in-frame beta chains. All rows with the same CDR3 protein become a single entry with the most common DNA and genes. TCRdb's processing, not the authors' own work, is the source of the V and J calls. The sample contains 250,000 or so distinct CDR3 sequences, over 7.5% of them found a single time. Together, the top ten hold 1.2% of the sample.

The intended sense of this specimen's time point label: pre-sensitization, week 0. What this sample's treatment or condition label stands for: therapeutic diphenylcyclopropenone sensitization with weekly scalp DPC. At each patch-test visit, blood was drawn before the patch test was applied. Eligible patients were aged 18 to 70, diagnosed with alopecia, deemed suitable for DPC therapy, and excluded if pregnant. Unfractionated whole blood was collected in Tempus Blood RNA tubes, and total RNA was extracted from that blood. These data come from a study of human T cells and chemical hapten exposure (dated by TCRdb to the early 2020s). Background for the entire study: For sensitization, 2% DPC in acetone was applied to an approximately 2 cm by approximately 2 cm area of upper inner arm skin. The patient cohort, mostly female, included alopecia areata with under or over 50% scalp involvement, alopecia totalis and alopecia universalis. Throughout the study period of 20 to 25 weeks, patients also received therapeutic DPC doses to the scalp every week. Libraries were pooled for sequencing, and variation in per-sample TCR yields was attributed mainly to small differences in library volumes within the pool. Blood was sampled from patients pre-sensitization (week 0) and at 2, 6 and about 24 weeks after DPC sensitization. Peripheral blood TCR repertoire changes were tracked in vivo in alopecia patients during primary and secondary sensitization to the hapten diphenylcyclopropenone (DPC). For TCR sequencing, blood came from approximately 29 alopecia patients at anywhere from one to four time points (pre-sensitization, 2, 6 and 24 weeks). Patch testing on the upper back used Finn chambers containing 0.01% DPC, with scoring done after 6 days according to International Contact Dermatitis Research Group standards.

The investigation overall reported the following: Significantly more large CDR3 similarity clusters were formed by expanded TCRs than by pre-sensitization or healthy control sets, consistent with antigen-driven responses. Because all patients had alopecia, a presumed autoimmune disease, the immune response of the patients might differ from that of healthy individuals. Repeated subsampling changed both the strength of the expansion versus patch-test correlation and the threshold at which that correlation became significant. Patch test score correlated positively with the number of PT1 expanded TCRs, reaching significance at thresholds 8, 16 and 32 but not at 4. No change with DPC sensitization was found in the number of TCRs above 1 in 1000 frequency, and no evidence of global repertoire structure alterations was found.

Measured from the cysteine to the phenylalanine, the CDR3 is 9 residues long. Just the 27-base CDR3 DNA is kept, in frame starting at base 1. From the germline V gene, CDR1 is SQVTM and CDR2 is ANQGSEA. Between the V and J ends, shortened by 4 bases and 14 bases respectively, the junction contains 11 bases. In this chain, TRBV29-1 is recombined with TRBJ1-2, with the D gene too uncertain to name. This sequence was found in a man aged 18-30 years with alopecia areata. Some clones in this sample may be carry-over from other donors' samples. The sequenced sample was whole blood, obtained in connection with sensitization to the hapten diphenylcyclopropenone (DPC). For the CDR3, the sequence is CSVGSPQTF. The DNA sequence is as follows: TGCAGCGTTGGCAGTCCCCAAACCTTC.